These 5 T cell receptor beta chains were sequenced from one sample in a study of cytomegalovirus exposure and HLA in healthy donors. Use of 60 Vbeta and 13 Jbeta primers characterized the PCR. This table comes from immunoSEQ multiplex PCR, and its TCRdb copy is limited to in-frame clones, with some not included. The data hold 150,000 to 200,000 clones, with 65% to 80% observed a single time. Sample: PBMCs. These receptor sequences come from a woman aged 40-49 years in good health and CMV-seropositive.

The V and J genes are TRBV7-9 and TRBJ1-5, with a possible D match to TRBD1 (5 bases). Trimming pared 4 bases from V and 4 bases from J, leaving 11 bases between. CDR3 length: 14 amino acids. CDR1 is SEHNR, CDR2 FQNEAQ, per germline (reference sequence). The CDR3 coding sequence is TGTGCCAGCAGCTCGGACGGGGGGAATCAGCCCCAGCATTTT. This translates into CASSSDGGNQPQHF.

Here the CDR3 reads CASSGGGFTEAFF. The DNA of the CDR3 is TGTGCCAGCAGCGGAGGAGGGTTCACTGAAGCTTTCTTT. This chain joins TRBV9 and TRBJ1-1; no clear D. This CDR3 comprises 13 residues. Per the germline V gene, CDR1 is SGDLS and CDR2 is YYNGEE. The germline V and J ends were trimmed by 3 bases and 4 bases, with 10 bases remaining between them.

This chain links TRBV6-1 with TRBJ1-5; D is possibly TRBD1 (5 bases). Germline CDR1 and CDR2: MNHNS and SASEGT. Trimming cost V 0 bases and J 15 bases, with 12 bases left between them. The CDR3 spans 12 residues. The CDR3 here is CASSEARGVWHF. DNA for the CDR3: TGTGCCAGCAGTGAAGCGCGGGGGGTTTGGCATTTT.

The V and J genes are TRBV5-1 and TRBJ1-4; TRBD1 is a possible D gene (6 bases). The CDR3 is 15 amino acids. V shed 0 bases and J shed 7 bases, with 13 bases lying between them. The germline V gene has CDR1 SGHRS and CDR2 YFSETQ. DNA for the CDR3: TGCGCCAGCAGCTTGGCCGACAGGCAATTTGAAAAACTGTTTTTT. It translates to CASSLADRQFEKLFF.

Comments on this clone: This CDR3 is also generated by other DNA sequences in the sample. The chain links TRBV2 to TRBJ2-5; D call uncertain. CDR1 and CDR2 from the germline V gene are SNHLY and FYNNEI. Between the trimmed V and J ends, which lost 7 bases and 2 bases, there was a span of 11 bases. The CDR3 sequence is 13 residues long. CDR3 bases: TGTGCCAGCACCAGAGGTTATCAAGAGACCCAGTACTTC. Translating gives CASTRGYQETQYF.